A selection of T cell receptor beta chains follows, all from one sample in a study of blood T cell repertoires in COVID-19. The table came from immunoSEQ multiplex PCR; TCRdb's copy has only in-frame clones and leaves some out. There are 150,000 to 200,000 clones in the sample; roughly 85% occur only once, and nearly 8.5% lies in the top ten. Sequencing used peripheral blood. The receptors shown here come from a man between 60 and 75 years old with acute or convalescent COVID-19. The CDR3 runs from the conserved cysteine through the conserved F or W. Expanded clones are given a class, and other clones once, few, many or no size at all.

V gene,J gene,clone size,CDR3 protein
TRBV9,TRBJ1-5,.,CASSDGGNGNQPQHF
TRBV14,TRBJ2-5,.,CASSGDYLQFEAQYF
TRBV24-1,TRBJ2-1,.,CATSDPGTSGTYNEQFF
TRBV19,TRBJ2-1,.,CASSIGDRGGNEQFF
TRBV20-1,TRBJ2-1,few,CSARIQREQFF
TRBV3-1/TRBV3-2,TRBJ2-1,.,CASSQDTLAGRGFNEQFF
TRBV28,TRBJ2-7,.,CASSSTGRYEQYF
TRBV6-6,TRBJ1-1,.,CASSNRDGTEAFF
TRBV28,TRBJ1-4,.,CASSSRQDSNEKLFF
TRBV2,TRBJ2-7,once,CASSPAPGQGPYEQYF
TRBV6-6,TRBJ1-3,.,CASSSAGYSGNTIYF
TRBV3-1/TRBV3-2,TRBJ1-1,once,CASSPLGPRDTEAFF
TRBV25-1,TRBJ2-7,.,CASSLLAGVEQYF
TRBV15,TRBJ2-3,.,CATSRGLGRGQDTQYF